The text below deals with one TCR beta chain. Its target antigen remains unknown. No base qualities exist here, and no much larger clone lies one base off it. This sample is drawn from a study of CD8 T cells in ankylosing spondylitis (dated by TCRdb to 2015 to 2018). Background on the whole study: T cell receptor beta repertoires were profiled in healthy donors and ankylosing spondylitis patients so that disease-linked TCR variants could be found. Peripheral blood was sampled, and synovial fluid was additionally collected from ankylosing spondylitis patients. The full study cohort was made up of 25 ankylosing spondylitis patients and about a hundred healthy donors.

What the research found in general, with its limitations: Significant enrichment of the disease-linked clones was reported in matched synovial fluid samples from ankylosing spondylitis patients. Some motif variants had previously been reported in the synovial fluid and blood of reactive arthritis patients, which suggests shared mechanisms of disease initiation. Blood from ankylosing spondylitis patients appeared to be characterized by a TCR beta motif composed of under 10 highly homologous amino acid variants. The disease-linked clones showed a CD8+ phenotype and occurred at relatively low frequencies in peripheral blood.

Sequencing used an Illumina HiSeq 2500. Quantitative 5'-RACE with molecular barcodes was used to prepare TCR beta libraries. The authors processed their data as follows. To identify disease-linked TCR variants, a new computational method was used, one built on a probabilistic model of VDJ rearrangement. TCRdb itself trimmed the public reads at Q25 with fastp, ran MiXCR and retained productive beta chains. Each record represents a unique CDR3 protein, reported with the most common genes and DNA among its rows. The V and J calls shown here were made by TCRdb, not taken from the authors' results. In this sample the table shows 200,000 to 250,000 distinct CDR3 sequences, over 8.5% of which occur a single time. Less than 7% of the sample comes from the top ten. The CDR3 runs 15 residues from the cysteine to the phenylalanine. The CDR3 DNA has 45 bases and is translated from base 1. The germline V gene provides CDR1 MNHNS and CDR2 SASEGT. Trimming accounts for 2 bases at V and 3 bases at J, while the number of junction bases matched to no gene is 4.

The sequence was collected from a male donor with ankylosing spondylitis or in good health (not recorded which). The V and J segments used are TRBV6-1 and TRBJ2-5; 9 central nucleotides agree with TRBD2. Material: blood, either unsorted or a sorted T cell fraction (not recorded which). The base sequence is TGTGCCAGCAGTGAAATAGCGGGGGCGGAAGAGACCCAGTACTTC. Its protein product is CASSEIAGAEETQYF.